This entry lists 2 T cell receptor beta chains sequenced from one sample in a study of long-term antiretroviral therapy in people with HIV. Researchers ran immunoSEQ v3.0 at survey level. TCRdb keeps only in-frame clones here, not all; method: immunoSEQ multiplex PCR. The table shows some 10,000 clones, with approximately 90% occurring only once. The sequencing used unsorted PBMCs, collected 0.2 years before starting antiretroviral therapy. The receptor set was obtained from a woman between 35 and 50 years old with HIV.

This chain joins TRBV9 and TRBJ1-5; D remains unclear. V dropped 0 bases and J dropped 0 bases, with 7 bases sitting between them. CDR3 size: 15 residues. The germline V gene encodes CDR1 SGDLS and CDR2 YYNGEE. The CDR3 loop is CASSVGQNSNQPQHF. The DNA for the CDR3 is TGTGCCAGCAGCGTAGGGCAAAATAGCAATCAGCCCCAGCATTTT.

Here the CDR3 DNA reads TGCGCCAGCAGAGCTGAACAGGGAGGAGGCTACACCTTC. Translated: CASRAEQGGGYTF. The chain links TRBV5-1 to TRBJ1-2, with D tentatively TRBD1 (6 bases). The CDR3 contains 13 residues. Germline loops: CDR1 SGHRS, CDR2 YFSETQ. V shed 5 bases and J shed 8 bases, with 16 bases lying between them.